These 22 T cell receptor beta chains originate from one sample sequenced in a study of blood T cell repertoires in COVID-19. The data were produced by immunoSEQ multiplex PCR, yet TCRdb's version contains in-frame clones alone and is incomplete. Seen here are fewer than 250,000 clones, about 90% observed once, and the top ten hold roughly 3.7%. Material for sequencing was PBMCs or T cells enriched from blood (not recorded which). These receptors all stem from a woman in her 30s who had been exposed to COVID-19.

This clone was picked up one time. The V call is TRBV14, the J call TRBJ1-2; D is possibly TRBD1 (5 bases). The V gene's germline CDR1 is SGHDN and CDR2 FVKESK. This CDR3 region has 14 residues. V was shortened by 0 bases and J by 8 bases, with 13 bases between the two germline ends. The CDR3 DNA is TGTGCCAGCAGCCAAGAAATCCAGGGAAGGGGCTACACCTTC. It is translated as CASSQEIQGRGYTF.

The chain uses TRBV4-1 and TRBJ2-7, with D tentatively TRBD2 (5 bases). CDR3 length equals 14 residues. CDR1 MGHRA and CDR2 YSYEKL come from the germline V gene. The V end lost 0 bases, the J end lost 1 base, and 7 bases lay between the germline ends. The CDR3: CASSQEGLSYEQYF. The CDR3 coding sequence is TGCGCCAGCAGCCAAGAAGGACTGTCCTACGAGCAGTACTTC.

This chain links TRBV3-1 (or the pseudogene TRBV3-2) with TRBJ2-3, with TRBD2 identical over 7 bases. Germline CDR1 reads LGHDT; CDR2 reads YNNKEL (reference sequence). This CDR3 spans 16 amino acids. Trimming at V came to 1 base and at J to 4 bases, leaving 8 bases not matched to a gene. This CDR3 is CASSQANPGRSDTQYF. CDR3 in DNA: TGTGCCAGCAGCCAAGCGAATCCCGGGAGGTCAGATACGCAGTATTTT.

The gene calls are TRBV6-5 and TRBJ1-4; 7 nucleotides match TRBD1. Trimming cost V 6 bases and J 5 bases; bases outside gene matches: 9. Germline assignment: CDR1 MNHEY and CDR2 SVGAGI. This CDR3 spans 15 amino acids. The CDR3 DNA reads TGTGCCAGCAGGCCTACAGGGGCATCGAATGAAAAACTGTTTTTT. Protein product: CASRPTGASNEKLFF.

The chain recombines TRBV3-1 (or the pseudogene TRBV3-2) with TRBJ1-2; TRBD1 matches at 7 bases. Trimming removed 5 bases from V and 4 bases from J; junction bases left unmatched: 10. CDR1 is LGHDT and CDR2 is YNNKEL in the germline V gene (reference sequence). The CDR3 totals 15 residues. For the CDR3, the DNA is TGTGCCAGCAGCAAGTACCTACGGGACAGCTATGGCTACACCTTC. Encoded protein: CASSKYLRDSYGYTF.

Regarding this clone: This may arise from a read error, as a much more abundant clone is one base away. The V gene is TRBV6-1, the J gene TRBJ2-3; 12 nucleotides align to TRBD2. Trimming at V came to 2 bases and at J to 4 bases, leaving 1 base not matched to a gene. The CDR3 is 15 amino acids. Per the germline V gene, CDR1 is MNHNS and CDR2 is SASEGT. The CDR3 here is CASSELAGGPDTQYF. Here the CDR3 DNA reads TGTGCCAGCAGTGAACTAGCGGGAGGGCCAGATACGCAGTATTTT.

The CDR3 nucleotides are TGTGCCAGCAACTTTTTGGACAGAAATCATCAGCCCCAGCATTTT. The encoded protein is CASNFLDRNHQPQHF. This chain connects TRBV28 to TRBJ1-5, with D possibly TRBD1 on 6 matching bases. The CDR3 length is 15 residues. V lost 7 bases, J lost 5 bases, and 18 bases lay in between. The germline CDR1 and CDR2 sequences are MDHEN and SYDVKM.

The CDR3 protein is CASSSQGLEAFF. DNA for the CDR3: TGCGCCAGCAGCTCACAGGGCCTCGAAGCTTTCTTT. This sequence joins TRBV5-1 and TRBJ1-1; D might be TRBD1 (6 bases). The CDR3 covers 12 residues. Germline CDR1 is SGHRS and CDR2 is YFSETQ. V was clipped by 3 bases and J by 8 bases, with 11 bases between them.

V gene TRBV7-2 combines with J gene TRBJ2-1; 8 bases align to TRBD2. This CDR3 spans 15 amino acids. Germline CDR1 reads SGHTA; CDR2 reads FQGNSA. J gave up 9 bases and V 2 bases, and 9 bases lay outside the gene matches. CDR3 bases: TGTGCCAGCAGCTTAAGCGGGAGAGGTGTCGGTGAGCAGTTCTTC. Its protein is CASSLSGRGVGEQFF. The variable domain in full, with the rest retrieved from reference TRBV7-2 and TRBJ2-1, is GAGVSQSPSNKVTEKGKDVELRCDPISGHTALYWYRQSLGQGLEFLIYFQGNSAPDKSGLPSDRFSAERTGGSVSTLTIQRTQQEDSAVYLCASSLSGRGVGEQFFGPGTRLTVL.

This chain links TRBV2 with TRBJ1-2, with TRBD1 matching over 9 bases. Per germline, CDR1 SNHLY and CDR2 FYNNEI. This CDR3 region has 19 residues. V shed 3 bases and J 5 bases; nucleotides not matched to a gene: 19. The CDR3 here is CASSDSHTPGQGVWYGYTF. CDR3 coding DNA: TGTGCCAGCAGTGACAGCCATACCCCGGGACAGGGAGTATGGTATGGCTACACCTTC.

V is TRBV24-1 and J is TRBJ2-7; D is unresolved. There are 13 residues in the CDR3. With 6 bases removed from V and 2 bases from J, the gap between germline ends came to 10 bases. CDR1 is KGHDR, CDR2 SFDVKD, per germline. CDR3 loop: CATSLTGTYEQYF. As DNA, the CDR3 is TGTGCCACCAGTTTGACGGGTACCTACGAGCAGTACTTC.

The DNA for the CDR3 is TGTGCCAGCAGCTTGAGGGACAGAGCCTACGAGCAGTACTTC. Amino acid sequence: CASSLRDRAYEQYF. J is TRBJ2-7 and V is TRBV5-6; 7 nucleotides agree with TRBD1. This CDR3 has 14 residues. CDR1 is SGHDT and CDR2 is YYEEEE in the germline V gene. The V gene end was trimmed by 1 base and the J gene end by 2 bases; junction bases not matched to a gene: 3.

This sequence joins TRBV5-1 and TRBJ1-5; maybe TRBD1 (5 bases). CDR3 length: 15 amino acids. Deletions cut 4 bases from V and 4 bases from J, with 15 bases between. From germline, CDR1 is SGHRS and CDR2 YFSETQ. The CDR3 here is CASSVGGSGNQPQHF. CDR3 DNA sequence: TGCGCCAGCAGCGTCGGGGGGTCGGGGAATCAGCCCCAGCATTTT.

The chain employs TRBV6-5 and TRBJ2-7; 8 bases are a match to TRBD1. CDR1 is MNHEY, CDR2 SVGAGI, per germline. V lost 6 bases to trimming and J lost 2 bases; unmatched junction nucleotides: 9. The CDR3 loop spans 15 amino acids. The CDR3 protein is CASRDQGAKPYEQYF. CDR3 nucleotide sequence: TGTGCCAGCAGGGATCAGGGGGCCAAGCCCTACGAGCAGTACTTC.

The chain has TRBV10-3 and TRBJ2-7; 9 bases match TRBD2. The CDR3 extends over 14 amino acids. Germline V gene data show CDR1 as ENHRY and CDR2 as SYGVKD. Trimming took 7 bases from V and 0 from J; bases not matched to a gene: 4. The CDR3 nucleotides read TGTGCCATCACCGATAGCGGGAGCTCCTACGAGCAGTACTTC. Protein sequence: CAITDSGSSYEQYF.

This rearrangement joins TRBV6-5 to TRBJ2-1; TRBD2 matches at 11 bases. Trimming took 4 bases from V and 10 from J; bases not matched to a gene: 6. This CDR3 has 14 amino acids. Looked up from germline, CDR1 is MNHEY and CDR2 is SVGAGI. CDR3 sequence reads: CASSSLAGGREQFF. CDR3 in DNA: TGTGCCAGCAGTTCCCTAGCGGGAGGAAGGGAGCAGTTCTTC.

The gene calls are TRBV27 and TRBJ2-7; 8 nucleotides line up with TRBD1. CDR1 is MNHEY and CDR2 is SMNVEV in the germline V gene (reference sequence). J gave up 2 bases and V 2 bases, and 2 bases lay outside the gene matches. There are 14 residues in the CDR3. CDR3 amino acids: CASSLGQGPYEQYF. The CDR3 DNA reads as TGTGCCAGCAGTTTAGGACAGGGCCCCTACGAGCAGTACTTC.

In nucleotides, the CDR3 is TGTGCCAGCAGCTTGGGGACTAGGGTCTTCTTC. Amino acids: CASSLGTRVFF. The chain carries TRBV5-4 and TRBJ2-1; 7 nucleotides agree with TRBD2. This CDR3 contains 11 residues. CDR1 and CDR2 from the germline V gene are SGHNT and YYREEE (reference sequence). J gave up 16 bases and V 0 bases, and 4 bases lay outside the gene matches.

The chain joins TRBV27 to TRBJ1-1; maybe TRBD1 (6 bases). The length of the CDR3 is 14 residues. The V end lost 6 bases, the J end lost 3 bases, and 14 bases lay between the germline ends. Germline assignment: CDR1 MNHEY and CDR2 SMNVEV (reference sequence). The chain's CDR3 is CASSGTFGDTEAFF. The CDR3 coding sequence is TGTGCCAGCAGCGGGACATTTGGGGACACTGAAGCTTTCTTT.

The V gene is TRBV4-1, the J gene TRBJ1-1, with 7 bases fitting TRBD1. CDR1 is MGHRA and CDR2 is YSYEKL in the germline V gene. The CDR3 sequence is 15 residues long. Germline trimming cut 9 bases from V and 5 bases from J; bases unmatched to any gene: 15. CDR3 coding DNA: TGCGCCAGTATGGTAAACGACAGGGTGGGAACTGAAGCTTTCTTT. Encoded protein: CASMVNDRVGTEAFF.

The chain combines TRBV21-1 with TRBJ1-2; TRBD1 is the table's D call and was not checked against the DNA. TRBV21-1 is a pseudogene. The CDR3 is 17 amino acids. This CDR3 is CASSRGLRDSDNYGYTF. CDR3 DNA: TGTGCCAGCAGCAGGGGCCTCCGGGACAGTGATAACTATGGCTACACCTTC.

The V and J genes are TRBV19 and TRBJ2-7, with TRBD2 identical over 7 bases. The V and J ends lost 4 bases and 1 base, in that order; junction bases with no gene match: 4. This CDR3 spans 14 amino acids. From germline, CDR1 is LNHDA and CDR2 SQIVND (reference sequence). The CDR3 spells CASSTPAGSYEQYF. DNA for the CDR3: TGTGCCAGTAGTACACCAGCGGGATCCTACGAGCAGTACTTC.